One TCR beta chain is described in this entry. This clone showed up just once. The specificity of this receptor is unknown. Per-base quality was not reported, and no clone a single base away is much larger than it. Trimming takes 4 bases from V and 5 bases from J, and the germline ends sit 10 bases apart. The CDR3 contains 12 residues, cysteine and phenylalanine counted. Only the CDR3 DNA stays, 36 bases, in frame from base 1. From the germline V gene, CDR1 is SGDLS and CDR2 is YYNGEE. Donors were healthy HIV-negative adults with no recently reported acute infections or vaccinations. Every donor was a Caucasian adult residing in Nashville, Tennessee, USA. CD4+ T cells were enriched by magnetic negative selection; naive cells were then positively selected on CD45RA, and the negative fraction formed the memory subset. After blood collection by leukapheresis, PBMCs were isolated using Ficoll-Histopaque density gradient centrifugation and then cryopreserved in the vapor phase of liquid nitrogen. Analytical flow cytometry was used to check the purity and quantity of every magnetically sorted T cell population. Genomic DNA was isolated from each sorted fraction and quantified by UV absorbance on a Nanodrop 2000c.

TCR CDR3 regions were amplified from genomic DNA by multiplex PCR using the deep immunoSEQ assay. Extracted genomic DNA from each cell subset was distributed evenly across all wells of several immunoSEQ 96-well plates, and each plate was treated as a replicate. For sorted subsets, roughly 190 ng of genomic DNA, equivalent to 30,000 or so T cell genomes, went into each replicate PCR. The purified libraries were quantified using a Qubit 3.0 fluorometer, sized with a Bioanalyzer 2100, and then quantified again using the KAPA Library Quantification kit. Each immunoSEQ 96-well plate was sequenced on its own single-read 150-cycle Illumina NextSeq 550 flow cell. Processing in the source paper ran as follows. Because the immunoSEQ output included only junctional sequences and no quality scores, the filtering could not be the same as the filtering used for full-length reads. Sequences were annotated with PyIR, a Python wrapper for IgBLAST v1.9, and V/J genes and CDR3 were assigned using IMGT germline references. Any read was removed if the V/J assignment was weak (E-value above 1e-6), the CDR3 was missing, or the read contained stop codons, out-of-frame junctions, or ambiguous translated residues. V3J clonotypes were defined as sequences sharing an identical inferred V gene, J gene, and CDR3 amino acid sequence. To compute the percentage overlap between repertoires, the number of shared unique clonotypes was divided by the size of the smaller repertoire. Richness of each repertoire was evaluated using RTK rarefaction, the Chao1 estimator, and Recon v2.1 estimates of unobserved clonotypes. Generation probabilities were computed with OLGA for all TCRbeta clonotypes obtained by the gDNA method from a few donors. TCRdb took this table from immuneACCESS and kept in-frame rearrangements with V and J called. Such tables lack part of the clones; where checked against another copy, unresolved V genes explain under half of the gap, and the rest is unexplained. Clone size and the V and J calls come from that table; the DNA yielded D and trimming. The sample has more than 200,000 clones on record, 60% to 70% of them singletons. The ten largest clones take up over 8.5% of the sample.

This sample is part of a study of shared clonotypes between healthy human individuals (dated by TCRdb to 2020 to 2022). Background for the entire study: The cohort comprised two women and a few men aged 18 to 49 years. Leukapheresis yielded between about 0.9 and 10 billion PBMCs per donor. Different laboratories and diverse techniques were used to prepare libraries and sequence TCR repertoires, to increase sequencing depth and limit assay-specific biases. To estimate repertoire size and how much clonotypes are shared between individuals, the study performed deep sequencing of blood TCR repertoires from a few healthy adults. For each donor, CD4 naive and CD4 memory were each given three plates, CD8 naive was given two plates, and CD8 memory was given one plate.

Results the study describes overall, beyond this receptor: Sampling was limited to blood, and TCR repertoires in tissue likely differ from TCR repertoires in blood. Rarefaction of sorted-subset datasets indicated incomplete sequencing despite the large sequencing depth. Estimated clonotype richness was generally larger for naive than for memory subsets. Compared with non-shared clonotypes, the clonotypes found in all four sorted-subset donors had higher generation probabilities. Pairwise subsampling indicated that sequencing depth was expected to affect the degree of clonotype sharing among donors. Sharing across a few donors was observed for roughly 5.4% of naive CD4, under 4% of naive CD8, 2% to 2.5% of memory CD4, and around 0.42% of memory CD8 clonotypes. The small number of donors limited the genetic and exposure-history diversity represented.

The sample comprised memory CD4+ T cells sorted from blood. What the cell subset or site label conveys for this sample: CD45RA-negative fraction. The sequence came from a man aged 25-45 years in good health. The chain employs TRBV9 and TRBJ2-7; 5 matching bases give a weak D call of TRBD2. The DNA is as follows: TGTGCCAGCAGCCCCAACGGGGACGAGCAGTACTTC. This translates into CASSPNGDEQYF.